The 13 T cell receptor beta chains below all came from one sample that was sequenced in a study of human CD8 memory T cell subsets. It was UMI-labeled 5' RACE by which the TCR beta libraries were made. Using the 5' RACE reads, TCRdb records one entry per CDR3 protein without DNA. The table counts around 4,500 distinct CDR3 sequences; around 25% lies in the top ten. The sequencing sample was made of CD8+ T cells from PBMCs. These receptors came from a human donor in good health.

The chain is built from TRBV4-1 and TRBJ1-1; TCRdb proposes TRBD1, but this gene call is untestable without DNA. CDR3 size: 14 residues. Germline V gene sequence: CDR1 MGHRA, CDR2 YSYEKL. CDR3 sequence reads: CASSQSNRDLKAFF.

The V gene is TRBV3-1, the J gene TRBJ2-4. This CDR3 is built from 14 residues. Germline V gene sequence: CDR1 LGHDT, CDR2 YNNKEL (reference sequence). The CDR3 loop is CASSQVRDSNIQYF.

The gene calls are TRBV30 and TRBJ2-1; checking the TCRdb D call of TRBD1 is not possible without DNA. The CDR3 length is 14 residues. CDR1 GTSNPN and CDR2 SVGIG come from the germline V gene (reference sequence). The CDR3 here is CAWSIGTDYNEQFF. Complete variable domain (other parts from reference TRBV30 and TRBJ2-1): SQTIHQWPATLVQPVGSPLSLECTVEGTSNPNLYWYRQAAGRGLQLLFYSVGIGQISSEVPQNLSASRPQDRQFILSSKKLLLSDSGFYLCAWSIGTDYNEQFFGPGTRLTVL.

This clonotype shows up as medium-sized (0.01 to 0.1%) by frequency. The chain is built from TRBV6-1 and TRBJ1-1. CDR3 length: 13 residues. Germline loops: CDR1 MNHNS, CDR2 SASEGT. This CDR3 is CASSDTENTEAFF.

The CDR3 protein is CASSHQGAEAFF. The chain couples TRBV25-1 to TRBJ1-1; TCRdb outputs TRBD1, but without DNA this stays unchecked. CDR3 length: 12 amino acids. The V gene's germline CDR1 is MGHDK and CDR2 SYGVNS.

The chain joins TRBV7-6 to TRBJ2-1; TCRdb lists TRBD1, though no DNA is available to test this call. The CDR3 totals 16 residues. Germline loops: CDR1 SGHVS, CDR2 FNYEAQ. The CDR3 loop reads CASSPRGGGSYNEQFF.

V usage is TRBV4-2 and J usage is TRBJ2-3; no DNA is available, so the TRBD1 call from TCRdb remains unchecked. Germline CDR1 and CDR2: LGHNA and YNFKEQ. The CDR3 totals 17 residues. The CDR3 is CASSQDRGQPPTDTQYF.

By frequency, this clonotype is medium-sized. The chain combines TRBV20-1 with TRBJ2-5; TCRdb's assignment of TRBD2 cannot be checked, as there is no DNA. The CDR3 totals 14 residues. CDR1 is DFQATT and CDR2 is SNEGSKA in the germline V gene (reference sequence). CDR3 protein: CSARGEDARETQYF.

This clonotype is called medium-sized (0.01 to 0.1%) based on its frequency. This chain connects TRBV28 to TRBJ2-7; TCRdb's D call of TRBD1 is untestable without DNA. Germline assignment: CDR1 MDHEN and CDR2 SYDVKM. The CDR3 totals 15 residues. This chain's CDR3 is CASSLPEDSSYEQYF.

V and J are TRBV4-3 and TRBJ2-7; TCRdb picks TRBD1, but there is no DNA to check that call. CDR3 length equals 16 residues. CDR1 LGHNA and CDR2 YSLEER come from the germline V gene. CDR3: CASSQGDRASSYEQYF.

This chain uses TRBV27 with TRBJ2-7; TCRdb outputs TRBD1, but without DNA this stays unchecked. The CDR3 runs to 11 residues. Per the germline V gene, CDR1 is MNHEY and CDR2 is SMNVEV (reference sequence). The CDR3 spells CASSLGGEQYF.

This clonotype ranks as medium-sized in terms of frequency. The chain has TRBV20-1 and TRBJ1-2; the D call of TRBD1 rests on TCRdb alone, since no DNA is present to check it. The CDR3 runs to 14 residues. Germline CDR1 DFQATT, CDR2 SNEGSKA (reference sequence). The CDR3 protein is CSARDDRVSYGYTF.

The rearrangement uses TRBV21-1 and TRBJ2-7; TCRdb reports TRBD1, a call that lacks DNA to check it against. TRBV21-1 is assigned pseudogene status. This CDR3 is 16 amino acids long. CDR3 sequence reads: CASSTPPTGNHYEQYF.